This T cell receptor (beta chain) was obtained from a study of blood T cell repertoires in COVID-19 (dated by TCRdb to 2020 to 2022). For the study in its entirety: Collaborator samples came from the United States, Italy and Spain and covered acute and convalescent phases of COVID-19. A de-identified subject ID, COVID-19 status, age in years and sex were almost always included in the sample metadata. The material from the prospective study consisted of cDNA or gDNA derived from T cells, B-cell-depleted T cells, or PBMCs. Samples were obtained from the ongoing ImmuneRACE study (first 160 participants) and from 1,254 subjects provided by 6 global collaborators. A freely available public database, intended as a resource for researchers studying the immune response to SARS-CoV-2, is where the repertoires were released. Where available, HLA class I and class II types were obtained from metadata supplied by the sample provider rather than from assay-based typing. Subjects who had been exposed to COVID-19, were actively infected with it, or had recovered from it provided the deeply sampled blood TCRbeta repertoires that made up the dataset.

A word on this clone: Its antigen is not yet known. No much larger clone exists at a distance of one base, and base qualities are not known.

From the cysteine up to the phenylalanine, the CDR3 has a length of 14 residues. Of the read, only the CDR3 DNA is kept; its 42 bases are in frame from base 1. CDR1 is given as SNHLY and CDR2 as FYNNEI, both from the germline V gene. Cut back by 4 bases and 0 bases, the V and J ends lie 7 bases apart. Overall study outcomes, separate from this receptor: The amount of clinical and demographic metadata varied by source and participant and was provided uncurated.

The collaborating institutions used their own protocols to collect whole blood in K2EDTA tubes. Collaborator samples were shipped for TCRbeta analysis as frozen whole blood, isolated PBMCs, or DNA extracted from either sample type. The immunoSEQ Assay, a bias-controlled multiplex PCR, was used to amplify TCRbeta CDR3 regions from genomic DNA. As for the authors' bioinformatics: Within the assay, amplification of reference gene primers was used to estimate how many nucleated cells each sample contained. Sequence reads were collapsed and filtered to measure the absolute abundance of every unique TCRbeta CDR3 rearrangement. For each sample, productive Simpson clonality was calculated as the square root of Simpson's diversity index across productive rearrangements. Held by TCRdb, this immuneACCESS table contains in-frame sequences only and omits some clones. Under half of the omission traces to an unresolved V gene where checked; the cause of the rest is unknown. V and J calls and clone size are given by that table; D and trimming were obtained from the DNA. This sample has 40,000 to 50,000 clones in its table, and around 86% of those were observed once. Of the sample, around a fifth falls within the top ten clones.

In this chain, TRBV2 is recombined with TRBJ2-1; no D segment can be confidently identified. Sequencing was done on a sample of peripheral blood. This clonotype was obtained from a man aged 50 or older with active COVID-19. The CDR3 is CASSGLVSYNEQFF. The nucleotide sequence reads TGTGCCAGCAGTGGTCTAGTCTCCTACAATGAGCAGTTCTTC.